This T cell receptor beta chain came from a study of early T cells in non-severe SARS-CoV-2 infection. TCRdb analysed the 5' RACE reads with MiXCR anew, one entry per CDR3 protein. The data show about 68,000 distinct CDR3 sequences, with about 11% seen just once and around 5.8% held by the top ten. CDR3 size: 16 residues. The V gene's germline CDR1 is SGHNT and CDR2 YENEEA. Trimming removed 5 bases from V and 0 bases from J, with 15 bases in between. Sequenced input: whole blood. V and J are TRBV11-3 and TRBJ2-3, with D tentatively TRBD1 (6 bases). The sequence derives from an adult who was a healthcare worker with PCR-confirmed SARS-CoV-2 infection or an uninfected control (not recorded which). The CDR3 bases are TGTGCCAGCAGCCCCCAGGGGCAGGGAAGCACAGATACGCAGTATTTT. It specifies CASSPQGQGSTDTQYF.